This TCR beta chain was identified during a study of OX40 agonist ivuxolimab in advanced cancers. Regarding the study as a whole: Averaged across samples, CD8+ T cells carried more expanded clones than CD4+ did. The antigens recognized by the expanded peripheral T cells, that is their antigen specificity, were not determined.

Systemic immunosuppression or autoimmune disease history was grounds to exclude patients. Using immunoSEQ multiplex PCR, the repertoire was profiled, and TCRdb retains in-frame clones only, with some absent. Of roughly 71,000 clones in the sample, 85% are singletons; the top ten hold approximately 0.78%. With regard to this clone: Its antigen remains unidentified.

Germline lookup yields CDR1 SGHTA and CDR2 FQGNSA. The junction had 7 bases not matched to a gene; V was cut back by 5 bases and J by 8 bases. The CDR3 covers 14 residues. The sequence came from an adult with an advanced solid tumor such as melanoma, head and neck, liver or kidney cancer. Sequenced material: CD4+ or CD8+ T cells sorted from blood, taken in a trial of the OX40 agonist ivuxolimab. The chain has TRBV7-2 and TRBJ1-2; 11 nucleotides match TRBD1. This CDR3 is CASSTGQGARGYTF. The CDR3 nucleotides are TGTGCCAGCAGCACCGGACAGGGGGCGCGCGGCTACACCTTC.